The subject of this entry is one T cell receptor beta chain. Assay used: immunoSEQ multiplex PCR; TCRdb lists only in-frame clones, some missing. This table has about 220,000 clones, 70% to 85% appearing once. The source of the sample is a study of blood T cell repertoires in COVID-19. Across the study: The origin of the acute and convalescent COVID-19 samples was the United States, Italy and Spain.

V was clipped by 4 bases and J by 7 bases; unmatched bases: 9. In germline, CDR1 is SGHNT, CDR2 YYREEE (reference sequence). The CDR3 sequence is 16 residues long. Sequenced input: PBMCs or T cells enriched from blood (not recorded which). This chain links TRBV5-4 with TRBJ1-4; TRBD1 aligns across 11 bases. The TCR comes from a woman aged 55-69 years who had recovered from COVID-19. The CDR3 is CASSTRDRGGGEKLFF. The DNA for the CDR3 is TGTGCCAGCAGCACCCGGGACAGGGGGGGTGGTGAAAAACTGTTTTTT.